Given below is one TCR beta chain in context. Its specificity is unknown. These data belong to a study of cytomegalovirus exposure and HLA in healthy donors. Study-wide findings and caveats: Serostatus for CMV was the only available immune exposure information. Among donors in an Asian-associated ancestry cluster, a later analysis reportedly found fewer N-insertions than the roughly 680-donor mean.

PCR primers comprised 60 Vbeta and 13 Jbeta primers. This table comes from immunoSEQ multiplex PCR, and its TCRdb copy is limited to in-frame clones, with some not included. The sample holds about 84,000 clones, around 78% seen once. The material sequenced was PBMCs. The receptor's source is a male donor in good health and CMV-seropositive.

The CDR3 DNA reads as TGTGCCTGGAGTGTCGGACAGGGTAGTCAGCCCCAGCATTTT. It yields the protein CAWSVGQGSQPQHF. The J gene is TRBJ1-5, the V gene TRBV30; the match to TRBD1 covers 8 bases. The CDR3 is 14 amino acids. Germline values: CDR1 GTSNPN, CDR2 SVGIG (reference sequence). Trimming cost V 0 bases and J 6 bases; bases outside gene matches: 4.